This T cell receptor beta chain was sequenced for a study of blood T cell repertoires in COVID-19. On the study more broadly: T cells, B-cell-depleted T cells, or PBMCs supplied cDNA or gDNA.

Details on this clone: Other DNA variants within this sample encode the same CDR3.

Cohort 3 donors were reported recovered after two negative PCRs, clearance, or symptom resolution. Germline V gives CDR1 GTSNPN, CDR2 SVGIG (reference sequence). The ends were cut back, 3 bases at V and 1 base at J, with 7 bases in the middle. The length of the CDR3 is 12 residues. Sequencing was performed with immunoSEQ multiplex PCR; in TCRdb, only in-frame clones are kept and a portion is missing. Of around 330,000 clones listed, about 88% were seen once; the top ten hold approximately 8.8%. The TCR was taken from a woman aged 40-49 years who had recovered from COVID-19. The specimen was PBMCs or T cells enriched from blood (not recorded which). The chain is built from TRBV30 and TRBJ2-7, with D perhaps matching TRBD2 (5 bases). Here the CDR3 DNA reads TGTGCCTGGAGCCCGGGGTCCTACGAGCAGTACTTC. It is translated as CAWSPGSYEQYF.